One sample yielded the 17 T cell receptor beta chains listed below, sequenced in a study of regulatory T cells in long-lasting Graves disease. Time point reported: newly diagnosed GD, antithyroid drugs for less than 3 months. Generation of the TCR library employed RNA extracted from PBMCs. Combining iRepertoire HTBI primers with Arm-PCR of CDR3 regions, the authors built TCR beta libraries. MiXCR was run by TCRdb on the multiplex PCR reads, yielding one entry per CDR3 protein. In the table there are under 700,000 distinct CDR3 sequences, about 16% of which are singletons. The same data also contributed to another study, on T cells in Graves' hyperthyroidism and ophthalmopathy.

The sequences come from peripheral blood mononuclear cells (PBMCs), collected at new diagnosis, from a patient treated with antithyroid drugs. The receptors here all came from a woman aged 40-65 years with Graves disease.

This clonotype appeared many times. This rearrangement joins TRBV5-8 to TRBJ2-7, with D hard to call. The V end was cut by 0 bases, the J end by 2 bases, with 12 bases between. The CDR3 is 15 residues long. Germline V gene lookup returns CDR1 SGHTS and CDR2 YDEGEE. The chain's CDR3 is CASSLELTAPYEQYF. Written as DNA, the CDR3 is TGTGCCAGCAGCTTGGAGTTGACTGCCCCCTACGAGCAGTACTTC.

This clonotype was seen at least ten times. The chain recombines TRBV7-9 with TRBJ2-7; 10 bases are shared with TRBD1. The CDR3 totals 16 residues. Germline CDR1 and CDR2: SEHNR and FQNEAQ (reference sequence). After removal of 4 bases from V and 6 bases from J, the junction contained 12 bases not matched to a gene. The CDR3 coding sequence is TGTGCCAGCAGCTCCGAGACAGGGGGCGCTGGACGCGAGCAGTACTTC. The encoded protein is CASSSETGGAGREQYF.

Note on this clonotype: A single base separates this from a much larger clone, so it may be a read error. V usage is TRBV11-2 and J usage is TRBJ2-1; D is perhaps TRBD1 (5 bases). The end of the DNA fits TRBJ2-5 better, so the J call may be wrong. The CDR3 is made up of 16 amino acids. Germline values: CDR1 SGHAT, CDR2 FQNNGV. The CDR3 region has the DNA TGTGCCAACAGCCACCTGAAGGGGCCGGGCGTAGAGACCCAGTACTTC. Its translation: CANSHLKGPGVETQYF.

This clonotype appeared many times. The chain joins TRBV12-3 or TRBV12-4 to TRBJ2-5; D perhaps matches TRBD1 (6 bases). The length of the CDR3 is 14 residues. Trimming cost V 3 bases and J 3 bases, with 11 bases left between them. The CDR3 DNA is TGTGCCAGCAGTTTCCAGGACAGAAAAGAGACCCAGTACTTC. Amino acid sequence: CASSFQDRKETQYF.

This clonotype came up many times. The chain uses TRBV12-3 or TRBV12-4 and TRBJ2-1; D possibly corresponds to TRBD2 (7 bases). The CDR3 has 15 amino acids. V was clipped by 5 bases and J by 2 bases, with 13 bases between them. The CDR3 loop is CASSAGGPPYNEQFF. The CDR3 nucleotides read TGTGCCAGCAGTGCCGGGGGGCCTCCCTACAATGAGCAGTTCTTC.

V is TRBV10-3 and J is TRBJ2-7; 7 nucleotides match TRBD2. The CDR3 has 16 residues. The germline V gene encodes CDR1 ENHRY and CDR2 SYGVKD. V dropped 4 bases and J dropped 4; count of bases not matched to a gene: 13. The chain's CDR3 is CAISGSPGTTSYEQYF. The CDR3 nucleotides are TGTGCCATCAGTGGTTCTCCCGGGACTACGTCGTACGAGCAGTACTTC.

The V and J genes are TRBV10-3 and TRBJ2-5; 7 nucleotides agree with TRBD1. The germline V gene encodes CDR1 ENHRY and CDR2 SYGVKD. Trimming cost V 5 bases and J 2 bases; bases outside gene matches: 5. CDR3 length equals 14 residues. The CDR3 region has the DNA TGTGCCATCAGTTCAGGGGGTGATCAAGAGACCCAGTACTTC. Translating gives CAISSGGDQETQYF.

This clonotype was seen repeatedly, ten times or more. The chain carries TRBV28 and TRBJ1-5; D ambiguous. This CDR3 is built from 14 residues. Trimming left V 5 bases short and J 7 bases short, with 15 bases between. Per the germline V gene, CDR1 is MDHEN and CDR2 is SYDVKM. The CDR3 DNA follows: TGTGCCAGCAGTCGCATCCCCGTAGGGCAGCCCCAGCATTTT. As protein: CASSRIPVGQPQHF.

This clonotype has only a few counts. V usage is TRBV5-1 and J usage is TRBJ1-2, with D hard to call. The CDR3 contains 15 residues. Germline values: CDR1 SGHRS, CDR2 YFSETQ. V was cut by 4 bases and J by 2 bases, with 15 bases left in between. The CDR3 protein is CASSPTPGTNYGYTF. CDR3 DNA sequence: TGCGCCAGCAGCCCCACCCCGGGAACAAACTATGGCTACACCTTC.

In this sample, this clonotype turned up a few times. The chain links TRBV7-6 to TRBJ2-5; no reliable D call. Germline V gives CDR1 SGHVS, CDR2 FNYEAQ. V was trimmed by 5 bases and J by 2 bases, leaving 9 bases between them. This CDR3 has 13 amino acids. CDR3 bases: TGTGCCAGCAGCCACGGACGGCAAGAGACCCAGTACTTC. It codes for CASSHGRQETQYF.

This clonotype was seen at least ten times. This rearrangement joins TRBV27 to TRBJ1-1; D uncertain. Trimming removed 6 bases from V and 1 base from J, with 9 bases in between. The CDR3 is 13 residues long. Looked up from germline, CDR1 is MNHEY and CDR2 is SMNVEV (reference sequence). CDR3 in amino acids: CASRDTTNTEAFF. Here the CDR3 DNA reads TGTGCCAGCAGAGACACAACGAACACTGAAGCTTTCTTT.

This sequence joins TRBV6-5 and TRBJ1-1, with D hard to call. Germline V gene data show CDR1 as MNHEY and CDR2 as SVGAGI. V was cut by 0 bases and J by 4 bases, with 15 bases left in between. The CDR3 is made up of 16 amino acids. For the CDR3, the DNA is TGTGCCAGCAGTTACTCGGTCCCCACGGACCGCACTGAAGCTTTCTTT. This translates into CASSYSVPTDRTEAFF.

There are many counts of this clonotype. The rearrangement links TRBV3-1 to TRBJ1-4; D might be TRBD1 (5 bases). Trimming took 2 bases from V and 1 from J, leaving 8 bases between them. The CDR3 runs to 15 residues. Germline values: CDR1 LGHDT, CDR2 YNNKEL (reference sequence). This CDR3 is CASSQWQGTNEKLFF. CDR3 nucleotide sequence: TGTGCCAGCAGCCAATGGCAGGGAACTAATGAAAAACTGTTTTTT.

This clonotype was detected a few times. The chain is built from TRBV5-4 and TRBJ2-5; D uncertain. The CDR3 spans 14 residues. CDR1 and CDR2 from the germline V gene are SGHNT and YYREEE (reference sequence). The V end was cut by 2 bases, the J end by 4 bases, with 12 bases between. This CDR3 is CASSFVPSPETQYF. CDR3 sequence (DNA): TGTGCCAGCAGCTTCGTCCCCAGCCCAGAGACCCAGTACTTC.

The table lists this clonotype with a few counts. A much larger clone lies a single base off, so this may be a read error. CDR3 DNA sequence: TGTGCCAGCAGTGAAGTACGGATTAGCGCAGATACGCAGTATTTT. As protein: CASSEVRISADTQYF. This sequence joins TRBV2 and TRBJ2-3; perhaps TRBD2 as D (5 bases). CDR3 length equals 15 residues. V was trimmed by 1 base and J by 4 bases, leaving 12 bases between them. CDR1 SNHLY and CDR2 FYNNEI come from the germline V gene.

This clonotype was found many times. The gene calls are TRBV11-2 and TRBJ1-5; D is unclear. Germline loops: CDR1 SGHAT, CDR2 FQNNGV. V was trimmed by 2 bases and J by 9 bases, leaving 14 bases between them. The CDR3 is 14 amino acids. DNA for the CDR3: TGTGCCAGCAGCTTACGCGGGTCTTCAACGCCCCAGCATTTT. Residues: CASSLRGSSTPQHF.

The CDR3 DNA reads as TGCGCCAGCAGCCGTCCTTATTCAGGGGTCAATGAGCAGTTCTTC. This codes for CASSRPYSGVNEQFF. V and J are TRBV4-1 and TRBJ2-1, with D possibly being TRBD1 (6 bases). This CDR3 is built from 15 residues. The germline V gene encodes CDR1 MGHRA and CDR2 YSYEKL. With 4 bases removed from V and 6 bases from J, the gap between germline ends came to 16 bases.